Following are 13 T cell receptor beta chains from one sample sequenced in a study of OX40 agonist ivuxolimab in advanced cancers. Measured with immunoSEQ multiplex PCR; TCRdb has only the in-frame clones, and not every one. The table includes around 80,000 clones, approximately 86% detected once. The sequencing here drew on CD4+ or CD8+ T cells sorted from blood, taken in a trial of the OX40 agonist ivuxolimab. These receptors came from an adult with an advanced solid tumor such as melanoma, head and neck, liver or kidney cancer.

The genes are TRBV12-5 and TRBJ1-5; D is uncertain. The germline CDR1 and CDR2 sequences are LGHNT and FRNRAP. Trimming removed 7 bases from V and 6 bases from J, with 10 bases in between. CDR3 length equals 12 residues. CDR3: CASDPGGQPQHF. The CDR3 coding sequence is TGTGCTAGTGACCCCGGAGGTCAGCCCCAGCATTTT.

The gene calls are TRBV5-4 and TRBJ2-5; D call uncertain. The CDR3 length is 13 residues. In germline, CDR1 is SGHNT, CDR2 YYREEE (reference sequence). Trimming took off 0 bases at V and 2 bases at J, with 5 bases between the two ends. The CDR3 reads CASSLGRQETQYF. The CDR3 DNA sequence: TGTGCCAGCAGCTTGGGTAGGCAAGAGACCCAGTACTTC. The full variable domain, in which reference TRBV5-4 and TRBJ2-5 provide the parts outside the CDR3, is ETGVTQSPTHLIKTRGQQVTLRCSSQSGHNTVSWYQQALGQGPQFIFQYYREEENGRGNFPPRFSGLQFPNYSSELNVNALELDDSALYLCASSLGRQETQYFGPGTRLLVL.

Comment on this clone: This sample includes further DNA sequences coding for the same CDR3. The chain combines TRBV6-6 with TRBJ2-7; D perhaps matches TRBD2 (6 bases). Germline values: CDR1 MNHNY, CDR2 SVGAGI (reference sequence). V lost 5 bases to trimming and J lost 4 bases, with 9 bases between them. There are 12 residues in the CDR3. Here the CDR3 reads CASSRDLYEQYF. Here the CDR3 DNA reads TGTGCCAGCAGTAGGGACTTGTACGAGCAGTACTTC.

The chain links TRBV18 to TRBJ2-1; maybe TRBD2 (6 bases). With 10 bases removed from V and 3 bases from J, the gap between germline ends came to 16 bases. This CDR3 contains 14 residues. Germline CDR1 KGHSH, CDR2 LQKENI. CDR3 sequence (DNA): TGTGCCACCCCGTGGGATAGCGGCTACAATGAGCAGTTCTTC. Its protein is CATPWDSGYNEQFF.

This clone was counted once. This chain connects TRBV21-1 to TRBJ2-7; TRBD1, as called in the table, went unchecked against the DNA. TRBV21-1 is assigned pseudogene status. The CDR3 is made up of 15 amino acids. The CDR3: CASSKNCRGLNEQYF. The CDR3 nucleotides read TGTGCCAGCAGCAAAAATTGCAGGGGGCTCAACGAGCAGTACTTC.

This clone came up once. CDR3 sequence reads: CASSPRLVLETQYF. The CDR3 DNA follows: TGTGCCAGCAGCCCTCGACTGGTTCTAGAGACCCAGTACTTC. The chain employs TRBV9 and TRBJ2-5; D remains ambiguous. The CDR3 sequence is 14 residues long. Between the trimmed V and J ends, which lost 4 bases and 4 bases, there was a span of 14 bases. Germline V gene sequence: CDR1 SGDLS, CDR2 YYNGEE.

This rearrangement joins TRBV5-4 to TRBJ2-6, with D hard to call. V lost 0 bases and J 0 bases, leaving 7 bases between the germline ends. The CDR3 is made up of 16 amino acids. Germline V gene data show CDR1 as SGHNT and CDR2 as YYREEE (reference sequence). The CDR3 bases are TGTGCCAGCAGCTTGGCATTCGTCTCTGGGGCCAACGTCCTGACTTTC. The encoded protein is CASSLAFVSGANVLTF.

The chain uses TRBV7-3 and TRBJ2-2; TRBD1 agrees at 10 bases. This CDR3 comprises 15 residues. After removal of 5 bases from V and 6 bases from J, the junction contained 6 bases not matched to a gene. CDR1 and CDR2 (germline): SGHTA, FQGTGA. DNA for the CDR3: TGTGCCAGCAGCCGTGGGACAGGGGTCCCCGGGGAGCTGTTTTTT. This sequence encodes CASSRGTGVPGELFF.

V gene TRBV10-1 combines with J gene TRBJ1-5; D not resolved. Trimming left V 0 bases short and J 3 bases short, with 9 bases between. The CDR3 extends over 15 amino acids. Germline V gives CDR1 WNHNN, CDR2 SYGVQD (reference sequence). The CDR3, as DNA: TGCGCCAGCAGTGAGTCCCGACGGCCCAATCAGCCCCAGCATTTT. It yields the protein CASSESRRPNQPQHF.

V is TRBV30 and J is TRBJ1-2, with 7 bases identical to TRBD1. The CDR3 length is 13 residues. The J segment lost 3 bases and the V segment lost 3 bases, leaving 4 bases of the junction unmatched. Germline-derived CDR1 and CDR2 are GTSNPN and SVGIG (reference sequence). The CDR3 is CAWSGDSDYGYTF. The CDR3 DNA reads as TGTGCCTGGAGCGGGGACAGTGACTATGGCTACACCTTC.

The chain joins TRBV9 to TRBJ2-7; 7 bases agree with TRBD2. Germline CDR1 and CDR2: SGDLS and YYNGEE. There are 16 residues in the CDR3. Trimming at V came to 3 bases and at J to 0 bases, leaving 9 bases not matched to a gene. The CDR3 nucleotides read TGTGCCAGCAGCGGGGCGAGAACGGGAGGCTCCTACGAGCAGTACTTC. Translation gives CASSGARTGGSYEQYF.

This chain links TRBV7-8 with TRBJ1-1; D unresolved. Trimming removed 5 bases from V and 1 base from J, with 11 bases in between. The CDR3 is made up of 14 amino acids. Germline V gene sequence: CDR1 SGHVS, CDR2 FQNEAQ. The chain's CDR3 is CASSPIRGNTEAFF. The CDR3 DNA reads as TGTGCCAGCAGCCCCATACGGGGGAACACTGAAGCTTTCTTT.

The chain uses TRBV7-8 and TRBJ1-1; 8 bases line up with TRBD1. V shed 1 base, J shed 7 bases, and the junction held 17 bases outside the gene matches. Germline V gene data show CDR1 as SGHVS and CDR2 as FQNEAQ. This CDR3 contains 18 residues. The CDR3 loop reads CASSLVSGPGGFYGEAFF. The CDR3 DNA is TGTGCCAGCAGCTTAGTGTCGGGGCCAGGGGGCTTCTACGGTGAAGCTTTCTTT.